Below, 9 T cell receptor beta chains from the same sample are listed, as sequenced in a study of metastatic and nonmetastatic thyroid tumors. TCRdb re-called clones from the PCR reads using MiXCR. The sample records 60,000 to 85,000 clones, roughly 18% being singletons. Ahead of thyroid surgery, no patient had received treatment of any kind. Sequencing used blood. All receptors derive from a female donor with papillary thyroid cancer or a benign thyroid nodule (not recorded which). Some clones in this sample may be carry-over from other donors' samples.

At least ten counts were recorded for this clone. The CDR3 DNA follows: TGTGCCAGCAGCTTAGGTCGCGGGACGAACACCGGGGAGCTGTTTTTT. Amino acid sequence: CASSLGRGTNTGELFF. V is TRBV11-2 and J is TRBJ2-2, with D possibly being TRBD2 (6 bases). The CDR3 is 16 amino acids. Germline assignment: CDR1 SGHAT and CDR2 FQNNGV. The V and J ends lost 1 base and 0 bases respectively, with 9 bases between them.

This clone appeared many times. The gene calls are TRBV27 and TRBJ1-1; possible D gene TRBD1, 5 bases. This CDR3 has 15 residues. Trimming stripped 2 bases from V and 5 bases from J, with 15 bases between. Germline CDR1 reads MNHEY; CDR2 reads SMNVEV (reference sequence). The CDR3 is CASSLLSQGGTEAFF. For the CDR3, the DNA is TGTGCCAGCAGTTTACTCAGCCAGGGAGGTACTGAAGCTTTCTTT.

This clone showed up many times. The chain is built from TRBV5-1 and TRBJ2-1; D not certain. From germline, CDR1 is SGHRS and CDR2 YFSETQ. The CDR3 is made up of 14 amino acids. V lost 3 bases and J lost 1, with 8 bases in between. In DNA form, the CDR3 reads TGCGCCAGCAGCTCAGCTAGTTCCTACAATGAGCAGTTCTTC. Encoded protein: CASSSASSYNEQFF.

This clone occurred many times. The rearrangement joins TRBV7-9 to TRBJ1-3; TRBD1 matches 7 bases. Germline CDR1 is SEHNR and CDR2 is FQNEAQ (reference sequence). This CDR3 region has 15 residues. Trimming took 5 bases from V and 4 from J; bases not matched to a gene: 8. The CDR3 nucleotides are TGTGCCAGCAGCGTCGAGGGGGCGCCGGGAAACACCATATATTTT. It codes for CASSVEGAPGNTIYF.

This clone was counted at least ten times. J is TRBJ2-7 and V is TRBV4-2, with 12 bases that match TRBD2. Germline trimming cut 0 bases from V and 2 bases from J; bases unmatched to any gene: 2. The CDR3 covers 16 residues. Germline V lookup: CDR1 LGHNA, CDR2 YNFKEQ. The CDR3 nucleotides are TGTGCCAGCAGCCAAGACGGACTAGCGGGGCCCTACGAGCAGTACTTC. It is translated as CASSQDGLAGPYEQYF.

This clone was seen many times. The CDR3 DNA reads as TGTGCCAGCATCCGGGACAGGGAAATGTATGGCTACACCTTC. This sequence encodes CASIRDREMYGYTF. This chain connects TRBV2 to TRBJ1-2; TRBD1 matches at 9 bases. CDR1 is SNHLY, CDR2 FYNNEI, per germline. The length of the CDR3 is 14 residues. V shed 7 bases, J shed 5 bases, and the junction held 8 bases outside the gene matches.

Regarding this clone: This could be a read error, since a much larger clone is one nucleotide away. The chain recombines TRBV10-3 with TRBJ2-1, with 7 bases identical to TRBD2. The germline V gene encodes CDR1 ENHRY and CDR2 SYGVKD. Trimming cost V 3 bases and J 9 bases; bases outside gene matches: 14. This CDR3 is 16 amino acids long. CDR3 residues: CAISEVIGGSRCEQFF. CDR3 sequence (DNA): TGTGCCATCAGTGAAGTTATTGGCGGGAGTAGATGTGAGCAGTTCTTC.

V gene TRBV14 combines with J gene TRBJ2-7; D not certain. The CDR3 runs to 14 residues. Germline V gives CDR1 SGHDN, CDR2 FVKESK. The V end was cut by 6 bases, the J end by 2 bases, with 14 bases between. This CDR3 is CASSPQNPTYEQYF. In DNA form, the CDR3 reads TGTGCCAGCAGTCCACAAAATCCCACCTACGAGCAGTACTTC.

This clone was seen at least ten times. The CDR3: CATSDYSGGTDTQYF. CDR3 in DNA: TGTGCCACCAGTGACTATAGCGGGGGCACAGATACGCAGTATTTT. The V and J genes are TRBV24-1 and TRBJ2-3, with TRBD2 matching over 8 bases. Per germline, CDR1 KGHDR and CDR2 SFDVKD. The CDR3 covers 15 residues. J was trimmed by 1 base and V by 4 bases; bases with no gene match: 3.